Listed here are 15 T cell receptor beta chains from one sample, sequenced in a study of Ad26.COV2.S vaccination and SARS-CoV-2 variants. Clones were sequenced by immunoSEQ multiplex PCR, and TCRdb holds only the in-frame ones, with some missing. The data show under 150,000 clones, around 86% seen once. This specimen consisted of peripheral blood, obtained after recovery from COVID-19. The receptors here all came from a human donor who had recovered from COVID-19.

V is TRBV28 and J is TRBJ1-6, with a possible D match to TRBD1 (6 bases). CDR1 and CDR2 (germline): MDHEN, SYDVKM. The ends were cut back, 4 bases at V and 9 bases at J, with 19 bases in the middle. This CDR3 spans 16 amino acids. The CDR3 coding sequence is TGTGCCAGCAGTTCCCCGGGGGCCAGCCAAGGTTCACCCCTCCACTTT. Translating gives CASSSPGASQGSPLHF.

V gene TRBV19 combines with J gene TRBJ2-7; D assignment may be TRBD1 or TRBD2 (5 bases each). The V and J ends lost 3 bases and 0 bases respectively, with 12 bases between them. Germline lookup yields CDR1 LNHDA and CDR2 SQIVND (reference sequence). There are 15 residues in the CDR3. The CDR3 region is CASSIGPGSSYEQYF. In DNA form, the CDR3 reads TGTGCCAGTAGTATTGGACCAGGGAGCTCCTACGAGCAGTACTTC.

This rearrangement joins TRBV29-1 to TRBJ1-1; D is possibly TRBD1 (5 bases). The germline V gene has CDR1 SQVTM and CDR2 ANQGSEA. Trimming stripped 1 base from V and 6 bases from J, with 12 bases between. The CDR3 covers 13 residues. CDR3 amino acids: CSVEGGELSEAFF. CDR3 sequence (DNA): TGCAGCGTTGAAGGAGGGGAGTTATCTGAAGCTTTCTTT.

This chain connects TRBV1 to TRBJ1-5. TRBV1 corresponds to a pseudogene. The CDR3 length is 15 residues. The CDR3 region has the DNA TGCACCAGCAGCCAAGACCGGGACGGAAATCAGCCCCAGCATTTT. Amino acids: CTSSQDRDGNQPQHF.

V gene TRBV11-3 combines with J gene TRBJ2-7, with 12 positions matching TRBD1. Germline V gene data show CDR1 as SGHNT and CDR2 as YENEEA. The CDR3 covers 15 residues. V shed 5 bases, J shed 2 bases, and the junction held 4 bases outside the gene matches. The DNA for the CDR3 is TGTGCCAGCAGCCGGGGACAGGGGGCTGCCTACGAGCAGTACTTC. Amino acid sequence: CASSRGQGAAYEQYF.

A remark on this clone: Relative to the germline gene, one junction end is altered; a read error may explain this. The V gene is TRBV19, the J gene TRBJ2-2; TRBD1 or TRBD2 may be the D gene (5 bases each). Germline loops: CDR1 LNHDA, CDR2 SQIVND (reference sequence). This CDR3 comprises 15 residues. The CDR3 region is CASRIEGMNTGELFF. Here the CDR3 DNA reads TGTGCCAGTAGGATAGAGGGGATGAACACCGGGGAGCTGTTTTTT.

The gene calls are TRBV7-9 and TRBJ1-1; 8 bases are a match to TRBD1. The CDR3 extends over 14 amino acids. The V gene end was trimmed by 5 bases and the J gene end by 4 bases; junction bases not matched to a gene: 6. Germline V lookup: CDR1 SEHNR, CDR2 FQNEAQ (reference sequence). The CDR3 nucleotides are TGTGCCAGCAGCCCCGGACAGGGCGTCACTGAAGCTTTCTTT. Its protein product is CASSPGQGVTEAFF. The whole variable domain, filled in from reference TRBV7-9 and TRBJ1-1, reads DTGVSQNPRHKITKRGQNVTFRCDPISEHNRLYWYRQTLGQGPEFLTYFQNEAQLEKSRLLSDRFSAERPKGSFSTLEIQRTEQGDSAMYLCASSPGQGVTEAFFGQGTRLTVV.

The chain uses TRBV28 and TRBJ2-7; 11 nucleotides match TRBD1. The trim removed 5 bases at V and 3 bases at J, leaving 6 bases unmatched. The CDR3 runs to 15 residues. In germline, CDR1 is MDHEN, CDR2 SYDVKM. This chain's CDR3 is CASSPPGTGGYEQYF. DNA of the CDR3: TGTGCCAGCAGTCCCCCCGGGACAGGGGGCTACGAGCAGTACTTC.

The CDR3 sequence is CASSEGMGSPLHF. The CDR3 coding sequence is TGTGCCAGCAGTGAAGGGATGGGGTCACCCCTCCACTTT. The chain employs TRBV6-1 and TRBJ1-6; no reliable D call. The CDR3 length is 13 residues. The V and J ends lost 1 base and 10 bases respectively, with 8 bases between them. Germline lookup yields CDR1 MNHNS and CDR2 SASEGT.

The gene calls are TRBV12-3 or TRBV12-4 and TRBJ2-1; D ambiguous. The CDR3 is 11 amino acids. V was pared by 5 bases and J by 10 bases, with 9 bases between. The CDR3 is CASSLGYEQFF. The CDR3 nucleotides are TGTGCCAGCAGTCTCGGATACGAGCAGTTCTTC.

This clone showed up just once. This chain uses TRBV24-1 with TRBJ2-1, with 8 bases identical to TRBD2. The J segment lost 12 bases and the V segment lost 1 base, leaving 4 bases of the junction unmatched. The germline gives CDR1 KGHDR, CDR2 SFDVKD. The CDR3 is 13 amino acids. CDR3 DNA: TGTGCCACCAGTGATTTCGCGCTAGCGGGGCAGTTCTTC. It specifies CATSDFALAGQFF.

The chain carries TRBV7-2 and TRBJ2-5; D possibly corresponds to TRBD2 (5 bases). The CDR3 sequence is 13 residues long. V shed 4 bases and J shed 5 bases, with 11 bases lying between them. The germline V gene has CDR1 SGHTA and CDR2 FQGNSA. CDR3 DNA: TGTGCCAGCAGCTCGCGGGTAGTCGAGACCCAGTACTTC. It codes for CASSSRVVETQYF.

This chain joins TRBV6-2 or TRBV6-3 and TRBJ1-2; 7 bases line up with TRBD1. The CDR3 has 13 amino acids. Germline V gene sequence: CDR1 MNHEY, CDR2 SVGEGT. Trimming cost V 4 bases and J 6 bases; bases outside gene matches: 5. As DNA, the CDR3 is TGTGCCAGCAGTTGGACAGGTCAGGATGGCTACACCTTC. This sequence encodes CASSWTGQDGYTF.

The rearrangement uses TRBV6-5 and TRBJ1-1; tentatively, D is TRBD1 (6 bases). CDR3 length equals 15 residues. Trimming cost V 0 bases and J 0 bases, with 8 bases left between them. Germline lookup yields CDR1 MNHEY and CDR2 SVGAGI. Here the CDR3 DNA reads TGTGCCAGCAGTTACTCCACAGGGTTGAACACTGAAGCTTTCTTT. Translating gives CASSYSTGLNTEAFF.

The rearrangement links TRBV6-6 to TRBJ1-6, with D possibly TRBD1 on 5 matching bases. The CDR3 is made up of 12 amino acids. The V gene's germline CDR1 is MNHNY and CDR2 SVGAGI (reference sequence). V was pared by 11 bases and J by 3 bases, with 8 bases between. The CDR3 nucleotides are TGTGCCGGGGGGGACTATAATTCACCCCTCCACTTT. Amino acids: CAGGDYNSPLHF.